Each of the 10 T cell receptor beta chains below was sequenced from the same sample in a study of cytomegalovirus exposure and HLA in healthy donors. In the PCR, 60 Vbeta and 13 Jbeta primers were used. Produced via immunoSEQ multiplex PCR; TCRdb's table is partial and in-frame only. The table records 150,000 to 200,000 clones, about 72% of them present only once. Specimen: PBMCs. The receptors come from a girl under 18 in good health and CMV-seronegative.

This clone was detected only a few times. The rearrangement uses TRBV9 and TRBJ2-7, with TRBD1 identical over 8 bases. V dropped 3 bases and J dropped 3; count of bases not matched to a gene: 5. Germline V gene data show CDR1 as SGDLS and CDR2 as YYNGEE. The CDR3 loop spans 14 amino acids. The DNA of the CDR3 is TGTGCCAGCAGCGGGACAGGGATCGGCTACGAGCAGTACTTC. It translates to CASSGTGIGYEQYF.

The chain uses TRBV5-1 and TRBJ2-7; TRBD1 agrees at 7 bases. CDR3 size: 17 residues. CDR1 is SGHRS, CDR2 YFSETQ, per germline. Unmatched junction bases numbered 19, after V lost 6 bases and J lost 4 bases. CDR3 residues: CASTGDREGGREYEQYF. The DNA of the CDR3 is TGCGCCAGCACCGGGGACAGAGAAGGAGGAAGAGAATACGAGCAGTACTTC.

The chain has TRBV19 and TRBJ1-2; 8 bases line up with TRBD1. This CDR3 spans 13 amino acids. Germline CDR1 reads LNHDA; CDR2 reads SQIVND (reference sequence). V dropped 2 bases and J dropped 6; count of bases not matched to a gene: 2. The CDR3 DNA reads as TGTGCCAGTAGTATATTGACAGGGGATGGCTACACCTTC. Translation gives CASSILTGDGYTF.

The rearrangement links TRBV2 to TRBJ2-2; possibly TRBD2 for D (5 bases). From germline, CDR1 is SNHLY and CDR2 FYNNEI. V gave up 8 bases and J gave up 1 base, with 11 bases separating them. The CDR3 has 14 amino acids. The CDR3 here is CASLGSRNTGELFF. The DNA of the CDR3 is TGTGCCAGCTTGGGGAGCCGGAACACCGGGGAGCTGTTTTTT.

This clone is a singleton in its sample. The chain's CDR3 is CASGLTGQGQVEQFF. CDR3 bases: TGTGCTAGTGGTTTGACGGGACAGGGGCAGGTTGAGCAGTTCTTC. The chain combines TRBV12-5 with TRBJ2-1; 10 bases map to TRBD1. The V and J ends lost 2 bases and 9 bases, in that order; junction bases with no gene match: 7. The CDR3 extends over 15 amino acids. Looked up from germline, CDR1 is LGHNT and CDR2 is FRNRAP. The full variable domain, in which reference TRBV12-5 and TRBJ2-1 provide the parts outside the CDR3, is DARVTQTPRHKVTEMGQEVTMRCQPILGHNTVFWYRQTMMQGLELLAYFRNRAPLDDSGMPKDRFSAEMPDATLATLKIQPSEPRDSAVYFCASGLTGQGQVEQFFGPGTRLTVL.

The chain joins TRBV5-6 to TRBJ1-1, with 9 bases lining up with TRBD1. Germline V gene lookup returns CDR1 SGHDT and CDR2 YYEEEE. The CDR3 runs to 16 residues. J lost 3 bases, V lost 4 bases, and 10 bases had no gene match. The CDR3 nucleotides are TGTGCCAGCAGCGACGCGGTTACAGGGGGCCACACTGAAGCTTTCTTT. It encodes CASSDAVTGGHTEAFF. Full variable domain (missing parts from reference TRBV5-6 and TRBJ1-1): DAGVTQSPTHLIKTRGQQVTLRCSPKSGHDTVSWYQQALGQGPQFIFQYYEEEERQRGNFPDRFSGHQFPNYSSELNVNALLLGDSALYLCASSDAVTGGHTEAFFGQGTRLTVV.

V is TRBV15 and J is TRBJ2-5, with TRBD1 matching 8 bases. After removal of 6 bases from V and 5 bases from J, the junction contained 8 bases not matched to a gene. Germline CDR1 is LNHNV and CDR2 is YYDKDF (reference sequence). The CDR3 runs to 14 residues. CDR3 sequence reads: CATRGTGGRETQYF. The CDR3 coding sequence is TGTGCCACCAGGGGAACAGGGGGGCGGGAGACCCAGTACTTC.

The chain joins TRBV19 to TRBJ2-1; 9 bases are a match to TRBD2. The V gene end was trimmed by 5 bases and the J gene end by 4 bases; junction bases not matched to a gene: 3. There are 14 residues in the CDR3. Germline V gene data show CDR1 as LNHDA and CDR2 as SQIVND (reference sequence). This CDR3 reads CASSLTSGYNEQFF. The CDR3 coding sequence is TGTGCCAGTAGTCTCACTAGCGGGTACAATGAGCAGTTCTTC.

The rearrangement joins TRBV28 to TRBJ1-2, with D perhaps matching TRBD1 (5 bases). Trimming pared 7 bases from V and 5 bases from J, leaving 23 bases between. The CDR3 extends over 16 amino acids. Per the germline V gene, CDR1 is MDHEN and CDR2 is SYDVKM. In DNA, the CDR3 is TGTGCCAGCACCCCTCGCACGCGGCAGGGAGGTTATGGCTACACCTTC. Its translation is CASTPRTRQGGYGYTF.

This clone was seen once. This rearrangement joins TRBV5-6 to TRBJ2-5; no clear D gene. The length of the CDR3 is 11 residues. Trimming pared 7 bases from V and 4 bases from J, leaving 8 bases between. The germline CDR1 and CDR2 sequences are SGHDT and YYEEEE. CDR3 sequence: CASDGGETQYF. The DNA for the CDR3 is TGTGCCAGCGATGGCGGAGAGACCCAGTACTTC.